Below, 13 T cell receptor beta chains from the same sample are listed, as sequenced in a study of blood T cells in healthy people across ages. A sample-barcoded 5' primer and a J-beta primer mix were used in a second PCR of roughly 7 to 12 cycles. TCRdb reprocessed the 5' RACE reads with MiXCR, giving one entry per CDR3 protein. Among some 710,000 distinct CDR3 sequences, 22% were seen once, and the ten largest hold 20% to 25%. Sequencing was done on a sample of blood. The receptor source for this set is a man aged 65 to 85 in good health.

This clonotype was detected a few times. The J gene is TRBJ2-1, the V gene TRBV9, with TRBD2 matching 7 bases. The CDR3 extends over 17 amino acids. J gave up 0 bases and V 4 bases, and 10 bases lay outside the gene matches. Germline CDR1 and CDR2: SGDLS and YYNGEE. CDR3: CASSRTTGGFSYNEQFF. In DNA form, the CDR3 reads TGTGCCAGCAGCAGAACCACGGGAGGCTTCTCCTACAATGAGCAGTTCTTC. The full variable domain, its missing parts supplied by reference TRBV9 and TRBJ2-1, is DSGVTQTPKHLITATGQRVTLRCSPRSGDLSVYWYQQSLDQGLQFLIQYYNGEERAKGNILERFSAQQFPDLHSELNLSSLELGDSALYFCASSRTTGGFSYNEQFFGPGTRLTVL.

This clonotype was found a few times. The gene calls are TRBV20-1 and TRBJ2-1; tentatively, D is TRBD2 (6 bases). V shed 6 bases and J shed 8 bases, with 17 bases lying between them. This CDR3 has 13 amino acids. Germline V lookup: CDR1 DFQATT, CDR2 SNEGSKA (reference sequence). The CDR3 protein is CSAWTGGGYEQFF. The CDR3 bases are TGCAGTGCCTGGACCGGGGGTGGCTATGAGCAGTTCTTC.

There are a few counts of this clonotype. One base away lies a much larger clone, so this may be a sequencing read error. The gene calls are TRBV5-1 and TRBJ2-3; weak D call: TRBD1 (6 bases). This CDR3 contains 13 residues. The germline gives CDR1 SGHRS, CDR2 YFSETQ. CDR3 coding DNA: TGCGCCAGCAGAGAGGGGGTCGCAGATGCGCAGTATTTT. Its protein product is CASREGVADAQYF.

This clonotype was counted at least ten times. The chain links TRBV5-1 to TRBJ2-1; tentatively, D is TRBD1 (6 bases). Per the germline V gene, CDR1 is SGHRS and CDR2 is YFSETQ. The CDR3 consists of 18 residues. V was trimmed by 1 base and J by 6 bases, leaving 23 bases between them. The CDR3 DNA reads TGCGCCAGCAGCTTGTACACCGAATTCACAGGGAGAGCCAATGAGCAGTTCTTC. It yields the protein CASSLYTEFTGRANEQFF.

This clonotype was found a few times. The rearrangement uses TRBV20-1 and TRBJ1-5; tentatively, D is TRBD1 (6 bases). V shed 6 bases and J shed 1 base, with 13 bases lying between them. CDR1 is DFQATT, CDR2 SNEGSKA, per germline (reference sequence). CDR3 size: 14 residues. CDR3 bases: TGCAGTGCCAGTCCCGGGACAAGCAATCAGCCCCAGCATTTT. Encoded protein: CSASPGTSNQPQHF.

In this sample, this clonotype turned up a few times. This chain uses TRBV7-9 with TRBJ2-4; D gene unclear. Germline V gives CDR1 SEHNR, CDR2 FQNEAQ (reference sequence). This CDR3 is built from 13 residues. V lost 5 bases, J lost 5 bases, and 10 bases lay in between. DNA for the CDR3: TGTGCCAGCAGCACAAGGGTGGAAAACATTCAGTACTTC. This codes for CASSTRVENIQYF.

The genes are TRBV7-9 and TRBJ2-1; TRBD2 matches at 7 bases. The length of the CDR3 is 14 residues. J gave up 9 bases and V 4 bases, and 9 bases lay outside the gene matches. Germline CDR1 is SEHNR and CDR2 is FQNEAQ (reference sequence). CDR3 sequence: CASSSLAGVGEQFF. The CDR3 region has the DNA TGTGCCAGCAGCTCGTTAGCGGGTGTGGGTGAGCAGTTCTTC.

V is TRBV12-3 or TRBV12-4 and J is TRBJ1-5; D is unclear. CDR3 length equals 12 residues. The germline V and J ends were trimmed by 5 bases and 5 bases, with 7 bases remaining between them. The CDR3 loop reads CASSVVDQPQHF. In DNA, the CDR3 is TGTGCCAGCAGTGTAGTTGATCAGCCCCAGCATTTT.

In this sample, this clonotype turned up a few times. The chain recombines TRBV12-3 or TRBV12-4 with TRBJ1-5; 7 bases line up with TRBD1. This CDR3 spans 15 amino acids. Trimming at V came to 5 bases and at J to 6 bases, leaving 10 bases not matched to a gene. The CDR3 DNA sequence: TGTGCCAGCAGTCGGGACAGCCTCAGGGGTCAGCCCCAGCATTTT. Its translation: CASSRDSLRGQPQHF.

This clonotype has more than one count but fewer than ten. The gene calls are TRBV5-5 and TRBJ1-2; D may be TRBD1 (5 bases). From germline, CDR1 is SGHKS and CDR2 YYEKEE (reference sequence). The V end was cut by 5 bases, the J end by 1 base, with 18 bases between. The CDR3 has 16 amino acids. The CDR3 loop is CASRRQGPLINYGYTF. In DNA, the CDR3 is TGTGCCAGCAGACGCCAGGGACCGCTAATTAACTATGGCTACACCTTC.

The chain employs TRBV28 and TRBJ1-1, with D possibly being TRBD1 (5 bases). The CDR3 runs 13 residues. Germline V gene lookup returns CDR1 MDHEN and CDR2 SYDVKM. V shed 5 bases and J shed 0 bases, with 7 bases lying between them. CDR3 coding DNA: TGTGCCAGCAGTAAACAGGTGAACACTGAAGCTTTCTTT. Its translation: CASSKQVNTEAFF.

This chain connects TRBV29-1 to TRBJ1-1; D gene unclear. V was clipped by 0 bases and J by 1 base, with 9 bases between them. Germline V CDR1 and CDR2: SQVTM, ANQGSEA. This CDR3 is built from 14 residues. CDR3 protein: CSVEEGGRNTEAFF. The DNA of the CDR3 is TGCAGCGTTGAAGAGGGCGGACGGAACACTGAAGCTTTCTTT.

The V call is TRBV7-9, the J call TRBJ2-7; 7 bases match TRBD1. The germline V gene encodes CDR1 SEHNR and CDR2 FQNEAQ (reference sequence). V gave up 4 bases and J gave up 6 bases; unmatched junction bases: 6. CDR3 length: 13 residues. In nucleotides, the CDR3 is TGTGCCAGCAGCTCTTTCGGACAGGCCGAGCAGTACGTC. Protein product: CASSSFGQAEQYV.